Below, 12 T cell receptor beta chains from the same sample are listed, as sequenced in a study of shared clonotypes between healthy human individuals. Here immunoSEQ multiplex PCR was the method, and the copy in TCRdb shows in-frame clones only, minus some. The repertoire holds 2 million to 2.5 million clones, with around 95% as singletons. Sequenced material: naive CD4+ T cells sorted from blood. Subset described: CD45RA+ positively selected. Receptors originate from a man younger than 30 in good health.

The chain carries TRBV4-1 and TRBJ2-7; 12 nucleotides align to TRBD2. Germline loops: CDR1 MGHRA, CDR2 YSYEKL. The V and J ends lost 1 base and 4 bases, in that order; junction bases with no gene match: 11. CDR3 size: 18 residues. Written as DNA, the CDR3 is TGCGCCAGCAGCCAAGTCCAGACTAGCGGGGGATCCGTATACGAGCAGTACTTC. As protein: CASSQVQTSGGSVYEQYF.

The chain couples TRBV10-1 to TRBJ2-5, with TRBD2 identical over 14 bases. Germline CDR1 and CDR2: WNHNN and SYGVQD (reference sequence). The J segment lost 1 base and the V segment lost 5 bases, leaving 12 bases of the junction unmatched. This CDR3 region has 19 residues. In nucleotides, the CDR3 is TGCGCCAGCAGTATCGGTGGACTAGCGGGAGGCGTCCGCCAAGAGACCCAGTACTTC. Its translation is CASSIGGLAGGVRQETQYF.

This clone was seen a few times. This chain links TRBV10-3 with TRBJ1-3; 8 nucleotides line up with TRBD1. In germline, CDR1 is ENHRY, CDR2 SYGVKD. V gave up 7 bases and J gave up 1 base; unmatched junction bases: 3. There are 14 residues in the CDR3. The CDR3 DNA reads TGTGCCATCACCGGACAGGGTTCTGGAAACACCATATATTTT. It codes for CAITGQGSGNTIYF.

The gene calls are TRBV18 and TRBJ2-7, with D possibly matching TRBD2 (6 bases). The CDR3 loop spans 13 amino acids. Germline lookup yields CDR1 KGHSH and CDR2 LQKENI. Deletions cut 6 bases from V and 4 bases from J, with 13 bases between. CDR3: CASSLGGPYEQYF. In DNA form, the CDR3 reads TGTGCCAGCTCCCTGGGAGGCCCGTACGAGCAGTACTTC.

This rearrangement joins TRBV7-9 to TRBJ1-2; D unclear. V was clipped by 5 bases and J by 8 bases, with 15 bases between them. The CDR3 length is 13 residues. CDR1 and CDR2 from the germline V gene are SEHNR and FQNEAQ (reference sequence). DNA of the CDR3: TGTGCCAGCAGCAGGCTCTCCCCCGGGGGCTACACCTTC. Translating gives CASSRLSPGGYTF.

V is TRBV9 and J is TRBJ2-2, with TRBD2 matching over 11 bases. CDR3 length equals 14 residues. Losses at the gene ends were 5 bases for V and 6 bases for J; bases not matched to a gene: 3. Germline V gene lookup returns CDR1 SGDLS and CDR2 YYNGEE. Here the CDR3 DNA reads TGTGCCAGCAGGCGGACTAGCGGGCCCGGGGAGCTGTTTTTT. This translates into CASRRTSGPGELFF.

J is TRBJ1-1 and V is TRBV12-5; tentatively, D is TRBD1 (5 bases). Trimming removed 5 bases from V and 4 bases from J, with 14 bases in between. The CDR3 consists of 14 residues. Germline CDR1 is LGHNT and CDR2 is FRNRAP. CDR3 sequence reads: CASGPEGWVTEAFF. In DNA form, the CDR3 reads TGTGCTAGTGGTCCCGAGGGGTGGGTCACTGAAGCTTTCTTT.

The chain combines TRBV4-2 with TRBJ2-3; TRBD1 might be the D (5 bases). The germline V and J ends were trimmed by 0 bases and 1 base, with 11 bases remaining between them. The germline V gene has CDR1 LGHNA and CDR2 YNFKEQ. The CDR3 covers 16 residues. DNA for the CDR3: TGTGCCAGCAGCCAAGATCCCGGACAACGCACAGATACGCAGTATTTT. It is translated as CASSQDPGQRTDTQYF.

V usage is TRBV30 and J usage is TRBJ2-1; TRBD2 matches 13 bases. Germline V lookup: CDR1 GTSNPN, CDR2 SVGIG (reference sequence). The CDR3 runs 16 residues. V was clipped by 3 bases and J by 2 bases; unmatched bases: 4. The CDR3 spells CAWSPTSGRAYNEQFF. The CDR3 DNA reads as TGTGCCTGGAGCCCAACTAGCGGGAGGGCCTACAATGAGCAGTTCTTC.

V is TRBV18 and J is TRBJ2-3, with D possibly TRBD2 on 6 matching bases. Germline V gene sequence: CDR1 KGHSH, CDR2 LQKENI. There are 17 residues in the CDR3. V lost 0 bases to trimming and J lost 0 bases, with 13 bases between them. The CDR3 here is CASSPPRLGPSTDTQYF. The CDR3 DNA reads TGTGCCAGCTCACCACCGAGACTAGGGCCTAGCACAGATACGCAGTATTTT.

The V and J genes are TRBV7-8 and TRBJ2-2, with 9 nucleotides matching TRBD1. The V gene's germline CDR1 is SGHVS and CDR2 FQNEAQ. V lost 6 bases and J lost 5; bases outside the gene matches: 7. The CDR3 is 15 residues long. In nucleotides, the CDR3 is TGTGCCAGCAGAACAGGGGGCCTCCTTACCGGGGAGCTGTTTTTT. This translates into CASRTGGLLTGELFF. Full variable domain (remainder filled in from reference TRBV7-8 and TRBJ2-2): GAGVSQSPRYKVAKRGQDVALRCDPISGHVSLFWYQQALGQGPEFLTYFQNEAQLDKSGLPSDRFFAERPEGSVSTLKIQRTQQEDSAVYLCASRTGGLLTGELFFGEGSRLTVL.

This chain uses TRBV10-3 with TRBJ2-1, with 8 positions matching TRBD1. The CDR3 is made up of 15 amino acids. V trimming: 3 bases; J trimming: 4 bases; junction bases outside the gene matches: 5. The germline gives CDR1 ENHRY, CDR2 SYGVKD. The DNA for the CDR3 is TGTGCCATCAGTGATTTCGGACAGGGTTACAATGAGCAGTTCTTC. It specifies CAISDFGQGYNEQFF.